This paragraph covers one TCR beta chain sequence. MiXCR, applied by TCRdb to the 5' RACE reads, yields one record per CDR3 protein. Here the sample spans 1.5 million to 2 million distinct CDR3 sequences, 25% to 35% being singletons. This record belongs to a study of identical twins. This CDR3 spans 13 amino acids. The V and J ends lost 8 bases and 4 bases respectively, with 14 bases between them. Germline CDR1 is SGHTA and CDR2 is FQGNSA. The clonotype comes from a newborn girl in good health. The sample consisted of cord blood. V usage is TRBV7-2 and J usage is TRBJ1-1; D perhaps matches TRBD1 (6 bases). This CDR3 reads CASFGGGRTEAFF. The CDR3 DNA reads TGTGCCAGCTTTGGGGGGGGGCGCACTGAAGCTTTCTTT. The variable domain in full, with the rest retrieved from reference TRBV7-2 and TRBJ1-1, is GAGVSQSPSNKVTEKGKDVELRCDPISGHTALYWYRQSLGQGLEFLIYFQGNSAPDKSGLPSDRFSAERTGGSVSTLTIQRTQQEDSAVYLCASFGGGRTEAFFGQGTRLTVV.